These 23 T cell receptor beta chains share one sample of origin, sequenced in a study of blood T cell repertoires in COVID-19. The table came from immunoSEQ multiplex PCR; TCRdb's copy has only in-frame clones and leaves some out. The sample shows fewer than 45,000 clones, around 87% of them seen only once. The sample was peripheral blood. These receptors were taken from a man older than 75 with active COVID-19.

This chain connects TRBV30 to TRBJ1-2; no definite D call. The CDR3 sequence is 13 residues long. Germline lookup yields CDR1 GTSNPN and CDR2 SVGIG (reference sequence). The V end lost 0 bases, the J end lost 2 bases, and 7 bases lay between the germline ends. CDR3 sequence: CAWSVSQNYGYTF. The DNA for the CDR3 is TGTGCCTGGAGTGTCTCTCAGAACTATGGCTACACCTTC.

The chain employs TRBV12-3 or TRBV12-4 and TRBJ1-2; maybe TRBD1 (5 bases). V gave up 8 bases and J gave up 8 bases, with 18 bases separating them. The CDR3 contains 13 residues. CDR3 protein: CASARQLSSGYTF. DNA of the CDR3: TGTGCCAGCGCACGACAGTTGTCCTCCGGCTACACCTTC.

This chain connects TRBV6-6 to TRBJ2-1; TRBD2 agrees at 11 bases. Germline V gene lookup returns CDR1 MNHNY and CDR2 SVGAGI (reference sequence). The CDR3 has 16 amino acids. Trimming removed 5 bases from V and 5 bases from J; junction bases left unmatched: 8. The CDR3 region has the DNA TGTGCCAGCAGTCCAGTAGGACTAGCGGGTGACAATGAGCAGTTCTTC. Translating gives CASSPVGLAGDNEQFF.

The genes are TRBV19 and TRBJ2-7; 10 bases match TRBD2. Trimming at V came to 4 bases and at J to 3 bases, leaving 3 bases not matched to a gene. This CDR3 has 14 residues. CDR1 and CDR2 (germline): LNHDA, SQIVND (reference sequence). In nucleotides, the CDR3 is TGTGCCAGTAGTAATCTAGCGGGAGTCTACGAGCAGTACTTC. Encoded protein: CASSNLAGVYEQYF.

This clone was counted once. CDR3 DNA sequence: TGTGCCAGCTCTACACGACAGGGGGAAGAGACCCAGTACTTC. It yields the protein CASSTRQGEETQYF. The chain carries TRBV21-1 and TRBJ2-5; the DNA was not used to check the table's D call, TRBD1. TRBV21-1 has pseudogene status. This CDR3 has 14 residues.

The chain carries TRBV24-1 and TRBJ1-4; 7 nucleotides match TRBD1. Germline-derived CDR1 and CDR2 are KGHDR and SFDVKD. This CDR3 has 16 residues. J lost 5 bases, V lost 3 bases, and 8 bases had no gene match. CDR3 sequence: CATSDPQGGLNEKLFF. CDR3 bases: TGTGCCACCAGTGATCCCCAGGGGGGCCTAAATGAAAAACTGTTTTTT.

The gene calls are TRBV4-1 and TRBJ2-7; no clear D. From germline, CDR1 is MGHRA and CDR2 YSYEKL. V dropped 0 bases and J dropped 0 bases, with 9 bases sitting between them. The CDR3 extends over 15 amino acids. CDR3 sequence: CASSQDGHSSYEQYF. DNA for the CDR3: TGCGCCAGCAGCCAAGATGGGCATAGCTCCTACGAGCAGTACTTC.

This clone was seen just once. The CDR3 nucleotides are TGTGCCAGTAGTATGAGGGGGCGAGCTGAAGCTTTCTTT. Translated: CASSMRGRAEAFF. V usage is TRBV19 and J usage is TRBJ1-1; 7 bases line up with TRBD1. This CDR3 has 13 amino acids. CDR1 and CDR2 from the germline V gene are LNHDA and SQIVND (reference sequence). The V gene end was trimmed by 3 bases and the J gene end by 6 bases; junction bases not matched to a gene: 4.

The V gene is TRBV7-2, the J gene TRBJ2-3; TRBD2 matches at 11 bases. The germline gives CDR1 SGHTA, CDR2 FQGNSA. V gave up 6 bases and J gave up 3 bases; unmatched junction bases: 5. The CDR3 is 15 residues long. CDR3 residues: CASRITSGSTDTQYF. In DNA, the CDR3 is TGTGCCAGCAGAATAACTAGCGGGAGTACAGATACGCAGTATTTT.

The chain joins TRBV6-5 to TRBJ1-5; D is perhaps TRBD1 (5 bases). Between the trimmed V and J ends, which lost 2 bases and 6 bases, there was a span of 8 bases. This CDR3 spans 13 amino acids. Germline CDR1 and CDR2: MNHEY and SVGAGI. Here the CDR3 reads CASSYDQGQPQHF. Written as DNA, the CDR3 is TGTGCCAGCAGTTACGACCAGGGTCAGCCCCAGCATTTT.

The chain employs TRBV2 and TRBJ2-5; TRBD2 aligns across 11 bases. The CDR3 extends over 16 amino acids. V lost 4 bases, J lost 6 bases, and 10 bases stayed unmatched. Germline V gene lookup returns CDR1 SNHLY and CDR2 FYNNEI. The CDR3 DNA sequence: TGTGCCAGCAGTGCTGATAGCGGGAGGGCCGGGAAGACCCAGTACTTC. As protein: CASSADSGRAGKTQYF. Filled out from reference TRBV2 and TRBJ2-5, the complete variable domain reads EPEVTQTPSHQVTQMGQEVILRCVPISNHLYFYWYRQILGQKVEFLVSFYNNEISEKSEIFDDQFSVERPDGSNFTLKIRSTKLEDSAMYFCASSADSGRAGKTQYFGPGTRLLVL.

The rearrangement uses TRBV7-8 and TRBJ2-1; a possible D gene is TRBD2 (6 bases). There are 14 residues in the CDR3. V lost 3 bases and J lost 5, with 11 bases in between. The V gene's germline CDR1 is SGHVS and CDR2 FQNEAQ. This CDR3 reads CASSFSSDHNEQFF. Written as DNA, the CDR3 is TGTGCCAGCAGCTTCTCTAGCGACCACAATGAGCAGTTCTTC.

The chain combines TRBV7-8 with TRBJ1-6, with D hard to call. Germline V lookup: CDR1 SGHVS, CDR2 FQNEAQ. There are 14 residues in the CDR3. V lost 2 bases and J lost 4, with 6 bases in between. The DNA of the CDR3 is TGTGCCAGCAGCTTATCAGTTTATAATTCACCCCTCCACTTT. It yields the protein CASSLSVYNSPLHF.

This chain joins TRBV6-5 and TRBJ2-1, with TRBD2 identical over 8 bases. The junction had 2 bases not matched to a gene; V was cut back by 0 bases and J by 4 bases. This CDR3 region has 15 residues. The germline V gene encodes CDR1 MNHEY and CDR2 SVGAGI. The CDR3 sequence: CASSYSTGGYNEQFF. The CDR3 DNA reads as TGTGCCAGCAGTTACTCGACGGGGGGGTACAATGAGCAGTTCTTC.

The V gene is TRBV28, the J gene TRBJ1-5; D gene uncertain. Germline V CDR1 and CDR2: MDHEN, SYDVKM. V lost 11 bases to trimming and J lost 3 bases, with 14 bases between them. The CDR3 has 13 amino acids. The CDR3, as DNA: TGTGCCTCCACGCTCTATGACAATCAGCCCCAGCATTTT. Translation: CASTLYDNQPQHF.

The J gene is TRBJ1-2, the V gene TRBV30, with D possibly being TRBD1 (6 bases). The germline V gene has CDR1 GTSNPN and CDR2 SVGIG (reference sequence). V gave up 1 base and J gave up 8 bases, with 14 bases separating them. This CDR3 has 13 amino acids. In DNA form, the CDR3 reads TGTGCCTGGAGTGACAGGGCCATGGGGGGCTACACCTTC. As protein: CAWSDRAMGGYTF.

The chain joins TRBV27 to TRBJ2-7; D is uncertain. The V gene lost 4 bases and the J gene lost 0 bases, with 4 bases spanning the gap. CDR1 and CDR2 from the germline V gene are MNHEY and SMNVEV (reference sequence). The CDR3 covers 12 residues. This chain's CDR3 is CASSSLSYEQYF. Written as DNA, the CDR3 is TGTGCCAGCAGTTCCCTCTCCTACGAGCAGTACTTC.

The V and J genes are TRBV28 and TRBJ2-1, with 9 bases aligning to TRBD2. The length of the CDR3 is 19 residues. In germline, CDR1 is MDHEN, CDR2 SYDVKM. The trim removed 3 bases at V and 0 bases at J, leaving 12 bases unmatched. The CDR3 nucleotides read TGTGCCAGCAGTTTTATTGTTAGCGGGAGAGCTTACTCCTACAATGAGCAGTTCTTC. Translation: CASSFIVSGRAYSYNEQFF.

The chain has TRBV3-1 (or the pseudogene TRBV3-2) and TRBJ2-2; 11 bases agree with TRBD2. CDR1 is LGHDT, CDR2 YNNKEL, per germline (reference sequence). V shed 4 bases, J shed 4 bases, and the junction held 5 bases outside the gene matches. This CDR3 contains 16 residues. The CDR3: CASSRRLAGTTGELFF. DNA of the CDR3: TGTGCCAGCAGCCGCAGACTAGCGGGAACCACCGGGGAGCTGTTTTTT.

The chain recombines TRBV4-3 with TRBJ2-3, with 9 bases identical to TRBD2. The germline V gene encodes CDR1 LGHNA and CDR2 YSLEER. The CDR3 length is 18 residues. The V and J ends lost 1 base and 1 base, in that order; junction bases with no gene match: 9. The chain's CDR3 is CASSQASAVAGGTDTQYF. CDR3 nucleotides: TGCGCCAGCAGCCAAGCAAGCGCCGTAGCGGGGGGCACAGATACGCAGTATTTT.

The chain joins TRBV7-9 to TRBJ2-7; tentatively, D is TRBD1 (6 bases). Trimming removed 4 bases from V and 5 bases from J, with 30 bases in between. This CDR3 has 19 amino acids. Germline CDR1 and CDR2: SEHNR and FQNEAQ (reference sequence). The CDR3 protein is CASSSPPLWPGHITNEQYF. The DNA of the CDR3 is TGTGCCAGCAGCTCCCCACCTTTGTGGCCGGGACACATAACCAACGAGCAGTACTTC.

The chain joins TRBV7-8 to TRBJ1-2; 7 nucleotides agree with TRBD1. Germline lookup yields CDR1 SGHVS and CDR2 FQNEAQ. This CDR3 is built from 15 residues. V lost 5 bases to trimming and J lost 2 bases; unmatched junction nucleotides: 8. CDR3 sequence (DNA): TGTGCCAGCAGCCGCTCCGGGACAGCAAACTATGGCTACACCTTC. This translates into CASSRSGTANYGYTF.

This chain links TRBV5-1 with TRBJ2-7, with 7 positions matching TRBD1. The CDR3 runs 14 residues. Germline V gene data show CDR1 as SGHRS and CDR2 as YFSETQ. V trimming: 4 bases; J trimming: 0 bases; junction bases outside the gene matches: 4. The DNA for the CDR3 is TGCGCCAGCAGCAAACGACAGGGCTCCTACGAGCAGTACTTC. As protein: CASSKRQGSYEQYF.